The next 5 T cell receptor beta chains were all read from a single sample in a study of shared clonotypes between healthy human individuals. The repertoire was sequenced with immunoSEQ multiplex PCR; TCRdb's copy has only in-frame clones and lacks some. The top ten clones hold about 0.41% of a sample with approximately 2.1 million clones, over 90% of them seen once. Sequenced input: naive CD4+ T cells from PBMCs. Regarding subset: CD45RA+ positively selected. The receptors shown here come from a man younger than 35 in good health. Some clones in this sample may be carry-over from other donors' samples.

This CDR3 reads CASSLRSGDQPQHF. Written as DNA, the CDR3 is TGTGCCAGCAGCCTCAGGTCAGGGGACCAGCCCCAGCATTTT. The chain is built from TRBV7-2 and TRBJ1-5; weak D call: TRBD1 (6 bases). V shed 5 bases and J shed 7 bases, with 15 bases lying between them. Germline V gene sequence: CDR1 SGHTA, CDR2 FQGNSA. The CDR3 runs to 14 residues.

The chain has TRBV5-1 and TRBJ1-2; D call uncertain. Germline CDR1 is SGHRS and CDR2 is YFSETQ. V lost 0 bases and J 4 bases, leaving 16 bases between the germline ends. The CDR3 consists of 16 residues. The CDR3, as DNA: TGCGCCAGCAGCTTGGCCATGGCAGTTACTATCTATGGCTACACCTTC. It yields the protein CASSLAMAVTIYGYTF.

This CDR3 reads CASSPRSTAPNQPQHF. DNA of the CDR3: TGTGCCAGCAGCCCCCGGTCGACAGCTCCCAATCAGCCCCAGCATTTT. V and J are TRBV6-6 and TRBJ1-5; perhaps TRBD1 as D (5 bases). Germline V gene lookup returns CDR1 MNHNY and CDR2 SVGAGI (reference sequence). The CDR3 length is 16 residues. The germline V and J ends were trimmed by 6 bases and 3 bases, with 18 bases remaining between them.

The J gene is TRBJ2-7, the V gene TRBV11-2, with TRBD2 matching 7 bases. The CDR3 runs to 15 residues. V was clipped by 6 bases and J by 4 bases; unmatched bases: 12. Germline values: CDR1 SGHAT, CDR2 FQNNGV. The CDR3 bases are TGTGCCAGCAGGTCCCTAGCGGCTCTTAAGTACGAGCAGTACTTC. Translation gives CASRSLAALKYEQYF.

The chain is built from TRBV28 and TRBJ1-5; D is unclear. Trimming cost V 7 bases and J 7 bases, with 20 bases left between them. The CDR3 is 15 amino acids. Germline CDR1 MDHEN, CDR2 SYDVKM. CDR3 coding DNA: TGTGCCAGCATCGTTCGGGCTTCATGGGGACAGCCCCAGCATTTT. This translates into CASIVRASWGQPQHF.